The 12 T cell receptor beta chains in this list originate from one sample, sequenced in a study of Ad26.COV2.S vaccination and SARS-CoV-2 variants. Method: immunoSEQ multiplex PCR; TCRdb's copy keeps in-frame clones and lacks some. The sample yields hundreds of thousands of clones, about 92% seen once. The sample in question was peripheral blood, obtained after recovery from COVID-19. All receptors come from a human donor who had recovered from COVID-19.

This clone was seen only a few times. The chain joins TRBV25-1 to TRBJ2-7, with D possibly being TRBD1 (6 bases). This CDR3 has 13 residues. Trimming took off 4 bases at V and 3 bases at J, with 10 bases between the two ends. The germline V gene encodes CDR1 MGHDK and CDR2 SYGVNS. This CDR3 reads CASSVTGHYEQYF. CDR3 sequence (DNA): TGTGCCAGCAGTGTTACAGGGCACTACGAGCAGTACTTC.

The chain links TRBV7-9 to TRBJ1-2, with no clear D. The germline V gene encodes CDR1 SEHNR and CDR2 FQNEAQ (reference sequence). The CDR3 length is 16 residues. V was pared by 1 base and J by 4 bases, with 16 bases between. CDR3 sequence: CASSLGIKGTFYGYTF. CDR3 DNA sequence: TGTGCCAGCAGCTTAGGAATTAAGGGAACCTTCTATGGCTACACCTTC.

This chain links TRBV6-2 or TRBV6-3 with TRBJ1-1; 8 bases align to TRBD1. Trimming took 3 bases from V and 4 from J; bases not matched to a gene: 4. The CDR3 covers 14 residues. Germline V gives CDR1 MNHEY, CDR2 SVGEGT. In DNA form, the CDR3 reads TGTGCCAGCAGTTATCAACAGGGGGGCACTGAAGCTTTCTTT. It is translated as CASSYQQGGTEAFF.

The V call is TRBV11-2, the J call TRBJ2-4; 7 positions agree with TRBD1. V gave up 3 bases and J gave up 4 bases; unmatched junction bases: 6. The CDR3 runs to 15 residues. Germline lookup yields CDR1 SGHAT and CDR2 FQNNGV. The CDR3, as DNA: TGTGCCAGCAGCTTTTCGACAGGGTCTAAAAACATTCAGTACTTC. Translation gives CASSFSTGSKNIQYF.

The chain is built from TRBV7-8 and TRBJ2-7, with TRBD2 matching over 9 bases. Unmatched junction bases numbered 3, after V lost 3 bases and J lost 0 bases. Germline V gives CDR1 SGHVS, CDR2 FQNEAQ. This CDR3 region has 15 residues. CDR3 amino acids: CASSLGLAGSYEQYF. The CDR3 DNA is TGTGCCAGCAGCTTGGGACTAGCCGGCTCCTACGAGCAGTACTTC.

In regard to this clone: In the same sample, other DNA sequences code for this CDR3. The rearrangement joins TRBV14 to TRBJ1-6, with unresolved D. V lost 0 bases, J lost 10 bases, and 10 bases lay in between. The CDR3 consists of 14 residues. Germline assignment: CDR1 SGHDN and CDR2 FVKESK. The CDR3 nucleotides are TGTGCCAGCAGCCAAGAGGGTCTGGGATCACCCCTCCACTTT. The encoded protein is CASSQEGLGSPLHF.

V is TRBV5-1 and J is TRBJ2-3; 9 nucleotides match TRBD2. The CDR3 has 14 amino acids. V lost 4 bases, J lost 4 bases, and 4 bases stayed unmatched. From germline, CDR1 is SGHRS and CDR2 YFSETQ. In DNA form, the CDR3 reads TGCGCCAGCAGCCCTAGCGGGGTCGCAGATACGCAGTATTTT. Translation gives CASSPSGVADTQYF.

The rearrangement links TRBV5-1 to TRBJ2-5; possibly TRBD1 for D (5 bases). The CDR3 is 16 amino acids. CDR1 and CDR2 (germline): SGHRS, YFSETQ. V was shortened by 0 bases and J by 3 bases, with 15 bases between the two germline ends. The CDR3 reads CASSLASQGEKETQYF. The CDR3 region has the DNA TGCGCCAGCAGCTTGGCCAGTCAGGGTGAAAAAGAGACCCAGTACTTC. Full variable domain (remainder filled in from reference TRBV5-1 and TRBJ2-5): KAGVTQTPRYLIKTRGQQVTLSCSPISGHRSVSWYQQTPGQGLQFLFEYFSETQRNKGNFPGRFSGRQFSNSRSEMNVSTLELGDSALYLCASSLASQGEKETQYFGPGTRLLVL.

This clone was seen at least ten times. Written as DNA, the CDR3 is TGCGCCAGCAGCCAAGGGGAAACGGATGAGCAGTTCTTC. Protein: CASSQGETDEQFF. The rearrangement joins TRBV4-1 to TRBJ2-1; D not certain. The germline CDR1 and CDR2 sequences are MGHRA and YSYEKL. The CDR3 totals 13 residues. Trimming removed 1 base from V and 8 bases from J, with 9 bases in between.

The chain is built from TRBV27 and TRBJ2-1; 7 bases are a match to TRBD2. J lost 5 bases, V lost 5 bases, and 9 bases had no gene match. Germline loops: CDR1 MNHEY, CDR2 SMNVEV (reference sequence). This CDR3 is 15 amino acids long. CDR3 DNA: TGTGCCAGCAGTCCAACCCGGGGGGATGACAATGAGCAGTTCTTC. Translation gives CASSPTRGDDNEQFF.

This chain's CDR3 is CASKSSYEQYF. Written as DNA, the CDR3 is TGTGCCAGCAAGAGCTCCTACGAGCAGTACTTC. This rearrangement joins TRBV11-2 to TRBJ2-7; no clear D. The CDR3 is 11 amino acids. Germline V gene lookup returns CDR1 SGHAT and CDR2 FQNNGV. Trimming cost V 7 bases and J 0 bases, with 4 bases left between them.

The chain joins TRBV6-5 to TRBJ1-2; tentatively, D is TRBD1 (6 bases). V lost 6 bases to trimming and J lost 2 bases, with 13 bases between them. Germline V gene lookup returns CDR1 MNHEY and CDR2 SVGAGI. There are 14 residues in the CDR3. CDR3 nucleotides: TGTGCCAGCAGACCGGGACACTCCAACTATGGCTACACCTTC. This encodes CASRPGHSNYGYTF.